This T cell receptor (beta chain) comes out of a study of OX40 agonist ivuxolimab in advanced cancers. Study conclusions and caveats: Among patients with partial responses at 0.1-3.0 mg/kg, clonal expansion was among the lowest.

This clone was seen more than once but under ten times. As yet, its antigen is unknown. Trimming left V 5 bases short and J 4 bases short, with 17 bases between. CDR3 length: 15 residues. Looked up from germline, CDR1 is MNHEY and CDR2 is SVGAGI. The repertoire was sequenced with immunoSEQ multiplex PCR; TCRdb's copy has only in-frame clones and lacks some. The table includes about 80,000 clones, roughly 91% detected once. This TCR was sampled from an adult with an advanced solid tumor such as melanoma, head and neck, liver or kidney cancer. This material consisted of CD4+ or CD8+ T cells sorted from blood, taken in a trial of the OX40 agonist ivuxolimab. The V call is TRBV6-5, the J call TRBJ1-2, with D maybe TRBD1 (6 bases). This CDR3 is CASSTGLGGSYGYTF. In DNA form, the CDR3 reads TGTGCCAGCAGTACAGGGTTGGGGGGATCCTATGGCTACACCTTC.